These 14 T cell receptor beta chains share one sample of origin, sequenced in a study of blood T cell repertoires in COVID-19. The protocol was immunoSEQ multiplex PCR, while the TCRdb copy is restricted to in-frame clones and leaves out a portion. The data show under 150,000 clones, with about 80% seen just once and 7.5% held by the top ten. The specimen sequenced was peripheral blood. These receptors were collected from a man between 65 and 85 years old with active or convalescent COVID-19.

The rearrangement links TRBV11-3 to TRBJ2-7, with D maybe TRBD1 (6 bases). The germline V gene encodes CDR1 SGHNT and CDR2 YENEEA. This CDR3 spans 13 amino acids. V lost 4 bases to trimming and J lost 3 bases, with 10 bases between them. CDR3: CASSWGHLYEQYF. CDR3 DNA: TGTGCCAGCAGCTGGGGACACCTCTACGAGCAGTACTTC.

The rearrangement uses TRBV11-3 and TRBJ1-1, with TRBD1 matching 8 bases. The germline V gene has CDR1 SGHNT and CDR2 YENEEA. CDR3 length equals 20 residues. V dropped 3 bases and J dropped 0; count of bases not matched to a gene: 18. In DNA, the CDR3 is TGTGCCAGCAGCTTGCAGAAGCTCCTACCGGGACAGGCGATGAACACTGAAGCTTTCTTT. It specifies CASSLQKLLPGQAMNTEAFF.

This clone has at least ten counts. V usage is TRBV4-3 and J usage is TRBJ1-2; TRBD1 is a possible D gene (6 bases). Germline values: CDR1 LGHNA, CDR2 YSLEER. V was trimmed by 4 bases and J by 3 bases, leaving 18 bases between them. The CDR3 loop spans 16 amino acids. DNA of the CDR3: TGCGCCAGCAGCCCCCATGGAGGGGGAGGGGACTATGGCTACACCTTC. This sequence encodes CASSPHGGGGDYGYTF.

The chain has TRBV4-1 and TRBJ2-2; 12 bases map to TRBD2. CDR1 is MGHRA and CDR2 is YSYEKL in the germline V gene. The CDR3 loop spans 20 amino acids. J lost 2 bases, V lost 0 bases, and 10 bases had no gene match. The CDR3 protein is CASSQDIGLAGSRNTGELFF. The CDR3 region has the DNA TGCGCCAGCAGCCAAGATATCGGACTAGCGGGGTCCCGTAACACCGGGGAGCTGTTTTTT.

J is TRBJ1-4 and V is TRBV9, with TRBD1 as a possible D gene (5 bases). V gave up 3 bases and J gave up 2 bases, with 8 bases separating them. The CDR3 totals 14 residues. Germline CDR1 reads SGDLS; CDR2 reads YYNGEE. CDR3 DNA sequence: TGTGCCAGCAGCGAAGGGGTGACTAATGAAAAACTGTTTTTT. This codes for CASSEGVTNEKLFF.

CDR3 DNA sequence: TGTGCCATCACCCCGGGGGGCAAGAACACCGGGGAGCTGTTTTTT. Its translation: CAITPGGKNTGELFF. The chain recombines TRBV10-3 with TRBJ2-2, with D maybe TRBD2 (7 bases). The V end lost 7 bases, the J end lost 1 base, and 13 bases lay between the germline ends. This CDR3 contains 15 residues. CDR1 ENHRY and CDR2 SYGVKD come from the germline V gene.

CDR3 nucleotides: TGTGCCAGCAGTGAAAGGTGGGCAGCTATAAGCTCTGGAAACACCATATATTTT. This translates into CASSERWAAISSGNTIYF. The chain has TRBV2 and TRBJ1-3; D gene unclear. Trimming stripped 2 bases from V and 0 bases from J, with 17 bases between. There are 18 residues in the CDR3. Germline V lookup: CDR1 SNHLY, CDR2 FYNNEI.

The rearrangement links TRBV7-3 to TRBJ2-3, with 7 nucleotides matching TRBD1. The germline V gene has CDR1 SGHTA and CDR2 FQGTGA. Trimming cost V 4 bases and J 4 bases; bases outside gene matches: 5. The CDR3 is 14 amino acids. CDR3 coding DNA: TGTGCCAGCAGCTCTCAGGGGGTGGCAGATACGCAGTATTTT. Translating it yields CASSSQGVADTQYF.

The V and J genes are TRBV5-4 and TRBJ2-1; 12 positions match TRBD2. With V trimmed by 4 bases and J by 9 bases, 2 bases remained unmatched. This CDR3 is built from 13 residues. Germline loops: CDR1 SGHNT, CDR2 YYREEE (reference sequence). The CDR3 DNA sequence: TGTGCCAGCAGCCTAGCGGGGGGGATTGAGCAGTTCTTC. Translation: CASSLAGGIEQFF.

The chain links TRBV5-1 to TRBJ1-1; possible D gene TRBD1, 6 bases. This CDR3 has 14 amino acids. V shed 0 bases and J shed 4 bases, with 10 bases lying between them. CDR1 is SGHRS and CDR2 is YFSETQ in the germline V gene. The CDR3 protein is CASSLAGAGTEAFF. The CDR3 nucleotides read TGCGCCAGCAGCTTGGCAGGGGCGGGCACTGAAGCTTTCTTT.

This sequence joins TRBV5-1 and TRBJ1-1; 7 nucleotides match TRBD1. Germline values: CDR1 SGHRS, CDR2 YFSETQ. The ends lost 0 bases at V and 0 bases at J; junction bases unmatched: 5. This CDR3 has 16 residues. The DNA of the CDR3 is TGCGCCAGCAGCTTGGGTGAGGGGGCCTTGAACACTGAAGCTTTCTTT. As protein: CASSLGEGALNTEAFF.

The chain is built from TRBV2 and TRBJ2-1; no clear D gene. Germline V CDR1 and CDR2: SNHLY, FYNNEI. The ends were cut back, 7 bases at V and 7 bases at J, with 11 bases in the middle. The CDR3 sequence is 12 residues long. The CDR3: CASKEIGNEQFF. DNA of the CDR3: TGTGCCAGCAAGGAGATCGGGAATGAGCAGTTCTTC.

This clone was observed once. The gene calls are TRBV5-1 and TRBJ1-6; D is possibly TRBD1 (6 bases). CDR1 and CDR2 (germline): SGHRS, YFSETQ. This CDR3 region has 13 residues. The germline V and J ends were trimmed by 10 bases and 8 bases, with 16 bases remaining between them. The CDR3 DNA reads TGCGCCTCAAAAACAGGGAGAGATTCACCCCTCCACTTT. Protein sequence: CASKTGRDSPLHF.

J is TRBJ2-2 and V is TRBV11-3; D gene ambiguous. Germline CDR1 is SGHNT and CDR2 is YENEEA. Trimming removed 6 bases at V and 7 bases at J, with 21 bases between. The CDR3 consists of 16 residues. CDR3 protein: CASSPTPSHTGGELFF. As DNA, the CDR3 is TGTGCCAGCAGTCCTACCCCCTCCCACACGGGCGGGGAGCTGTTTTTT.